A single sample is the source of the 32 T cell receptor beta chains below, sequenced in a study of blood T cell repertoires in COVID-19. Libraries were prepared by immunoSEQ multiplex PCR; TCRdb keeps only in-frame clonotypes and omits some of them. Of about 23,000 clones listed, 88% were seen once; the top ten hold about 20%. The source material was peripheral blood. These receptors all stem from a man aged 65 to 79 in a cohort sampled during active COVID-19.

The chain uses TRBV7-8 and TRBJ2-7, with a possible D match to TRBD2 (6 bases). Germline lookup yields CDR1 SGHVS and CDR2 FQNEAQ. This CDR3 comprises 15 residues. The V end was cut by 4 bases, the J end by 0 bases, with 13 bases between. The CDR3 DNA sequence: TGTGCCAGCAGCTCGGGGCGGGGAAGCTCCTACGAGCAGTACTTC. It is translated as CASSSGRGSSYEQYF.

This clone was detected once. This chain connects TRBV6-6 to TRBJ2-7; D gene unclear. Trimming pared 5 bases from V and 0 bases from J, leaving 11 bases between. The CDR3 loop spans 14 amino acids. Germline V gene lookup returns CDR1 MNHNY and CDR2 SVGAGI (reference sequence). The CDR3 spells CASSTTEYSYEQYF. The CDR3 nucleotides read TGTGCCAGCAGTACGACTGAATACTCCTACGAGCAGTACTTC.

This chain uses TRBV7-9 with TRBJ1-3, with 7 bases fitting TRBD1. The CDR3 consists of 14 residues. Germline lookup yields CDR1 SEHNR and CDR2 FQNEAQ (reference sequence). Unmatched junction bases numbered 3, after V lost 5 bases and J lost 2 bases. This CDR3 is CASSLDRAGNTIYF. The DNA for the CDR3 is TGTGCCAGCAGCCTAGACAGGGCTGGAAACACCATATATTTT. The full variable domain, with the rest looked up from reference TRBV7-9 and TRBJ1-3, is DTGVSQNPRHKITKRGQNVTFRCDPISEHNRLYWYRQTLGQGPEFLTYFQNEAQLEKSRLLSDRFSAERPKGSFSTLEIQRTEQGDSAMYLCASSLDRAGNTIYFGEGSWLTVV.

The CDR3 spells CSVGRTGGLHGYTF. DNA of the CDR3: TGCAGCGTTGGAAGGACAGGGGGCTTGCATGGCTACACCTTC. The V gene is TRBV29-1, the J gene TRBJ1-2; 11 bases agree with TRBD1. The CDR3 contains 14 residues. The J segment lost 6 bases and the V segment lost 4 bases, leaving 7 bases of the junction unmatched. Germline CDR1 and CDR2: SQVTM and ANQGSEA.

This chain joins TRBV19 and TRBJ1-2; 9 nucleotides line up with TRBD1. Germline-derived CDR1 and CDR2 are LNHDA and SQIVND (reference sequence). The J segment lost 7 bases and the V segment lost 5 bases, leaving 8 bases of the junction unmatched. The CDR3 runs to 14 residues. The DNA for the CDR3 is TGTGCCAGTAGTCCCCGGGACAGGGTTGGTGGCTACACCTTC. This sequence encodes CASSPRDRVGGYTF.

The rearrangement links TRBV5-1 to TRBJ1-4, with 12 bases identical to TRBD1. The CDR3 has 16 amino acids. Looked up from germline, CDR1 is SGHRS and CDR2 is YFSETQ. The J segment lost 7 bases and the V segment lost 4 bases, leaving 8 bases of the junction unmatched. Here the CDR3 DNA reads TGCGCCAGCAGCGAGTCGGGACAGGGGGCAGGTGAAAAACTGTTTTTT. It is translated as CASSESGQGAGEKLFF.

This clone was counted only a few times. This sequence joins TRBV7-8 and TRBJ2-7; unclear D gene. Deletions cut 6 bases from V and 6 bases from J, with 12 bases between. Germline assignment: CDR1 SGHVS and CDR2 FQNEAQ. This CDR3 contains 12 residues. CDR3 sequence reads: CASSPSTLEQYF. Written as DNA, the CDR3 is TGTGCCAGCAGTCCCTCGACTCTCGAGCAGTACTTC.

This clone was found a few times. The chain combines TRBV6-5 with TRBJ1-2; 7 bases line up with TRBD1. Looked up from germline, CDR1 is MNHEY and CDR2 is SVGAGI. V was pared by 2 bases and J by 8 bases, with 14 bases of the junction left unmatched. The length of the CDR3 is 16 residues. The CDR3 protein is CASSYPRDRGELGYTF. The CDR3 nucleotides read TGTGCCAGCAGTTACCCTCGGGACAGAGGCGAATTGGGCTACACCTTC.

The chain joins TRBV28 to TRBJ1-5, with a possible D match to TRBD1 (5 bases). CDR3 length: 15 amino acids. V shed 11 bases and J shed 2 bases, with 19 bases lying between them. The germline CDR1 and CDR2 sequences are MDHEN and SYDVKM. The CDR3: CAGGGREEGNQPQHF. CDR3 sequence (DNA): TGTGCCGGGGGGGGGAGGGAGGAGGGCAATCAGCCCCAGCATTTT.

The CDR3 DNA follows: TGTGCCAGCAGGACCAGCGGGGGGGCGAGCGGGGAGCTGTTTTTT. It translates to CASRTSGGASGELFF. V and J are TRBV6-5 and TRBJ2-2; TRBD2 aligns across 10 bases. There are 15 residues in the CDR3. V was clipped by 6 bases and J by 7 bases; unmatched bases: 8. Germline V CDR1 and CDR2: MNHEY, SVGAGI.

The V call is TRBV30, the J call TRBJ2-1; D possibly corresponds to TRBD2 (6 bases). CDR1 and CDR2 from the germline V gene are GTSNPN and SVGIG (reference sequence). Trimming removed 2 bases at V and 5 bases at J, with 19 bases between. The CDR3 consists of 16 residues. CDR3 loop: CAWSRVGGTRNNEQFF. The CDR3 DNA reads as TGTGCCTGGAGTAGGGTAGGAGGGACTCGTAACAATGAGCAGTTCTTC.

The CDR3 protein is CASSGTFGLTGELFF. In DNA, the CDR3 is TGTGCCAGCAGTGGGACTTTTGGACTCACCGGGGAGCTGTTTTTT. The chain uses TRBV7-3 and TRBJ2-2; D perhaps matches TRBD2 (6 bases). This CDR3 spans 15 amino acids. V was shortened by 6 bases and J by 4 bases, with 15 bases between the two germline ends. Germline V gene sequence: CDR1 SGHTA, CDR2 FQGTGA.

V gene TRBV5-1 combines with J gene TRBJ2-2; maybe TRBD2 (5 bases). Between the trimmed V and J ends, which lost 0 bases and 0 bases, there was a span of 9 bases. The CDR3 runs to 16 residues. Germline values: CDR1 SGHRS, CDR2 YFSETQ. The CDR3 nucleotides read TGCGCCAGCAGCTTGGCCGGAGCGGCGAACACCGGGGAGCTGTTTTTT. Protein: CASSLAGAANTGELFF. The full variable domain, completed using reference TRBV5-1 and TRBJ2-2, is KAGVTQTPRYLIKTRGQQVTLSCSPISGHRSVSWYQQTPGQGLQFLFEYFSETQRNKGNFPGRFSGRQFSNSRSEMNVSTLELGDSALYLCASSLAGAANTGELFFGEGSRLTVL.

DNA of the CDR3: TGTGCCAGCAGCTATACCCGCGGGCAGCTGAAGAACACCGGGGAGCTGTTTTTT. It encodes CASSYTRGQLKNTGELFF. The rearrangement uses TRBV11-2 and TRBJ2-2; D may be TRBD2 (5 bases). Germline assignment: CDR1 SGHAT and CDR2 FQNNGV. V was shortened by 4 bases and J by 1 base, with 19 bases between the two germline ends. This CDR3 has 18 residues.

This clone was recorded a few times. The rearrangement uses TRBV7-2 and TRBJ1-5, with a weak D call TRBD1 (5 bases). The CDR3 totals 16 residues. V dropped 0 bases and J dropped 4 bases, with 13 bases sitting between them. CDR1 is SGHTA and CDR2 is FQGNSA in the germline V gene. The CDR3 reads CASSLARSGANQPQHF. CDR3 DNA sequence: TGTGCCAGCAGCTTAGCGCGAAGTGGGGCAAATCAGCCCCAGCATTTT.

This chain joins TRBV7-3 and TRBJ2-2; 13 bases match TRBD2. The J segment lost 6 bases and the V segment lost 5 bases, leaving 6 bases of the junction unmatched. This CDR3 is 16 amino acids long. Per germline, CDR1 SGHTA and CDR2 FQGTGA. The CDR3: CASSPRTSGSPGELFF. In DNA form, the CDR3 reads TGTGCCAGCAGCCCAAGGACTAGCGGGAGTCCCGGGGAGCTGTTTTTT.

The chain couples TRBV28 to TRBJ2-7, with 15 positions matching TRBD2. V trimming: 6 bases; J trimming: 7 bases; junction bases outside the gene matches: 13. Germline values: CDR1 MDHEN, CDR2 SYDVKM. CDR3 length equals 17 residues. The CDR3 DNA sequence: TGTGCCAGCAGCCCTTACCCACGGACTAGCGGGAGGGAAGAGCAGTACTTC. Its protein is CASSPYPRTSGREEQYF.

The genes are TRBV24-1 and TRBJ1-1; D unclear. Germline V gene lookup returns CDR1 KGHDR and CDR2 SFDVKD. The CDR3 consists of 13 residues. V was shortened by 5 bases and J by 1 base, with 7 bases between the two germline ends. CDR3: CATSATANTEAFF. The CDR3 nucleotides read TGTGCCACCAGTGCTACAGCGAACACTGAAGCTTTCTTT.

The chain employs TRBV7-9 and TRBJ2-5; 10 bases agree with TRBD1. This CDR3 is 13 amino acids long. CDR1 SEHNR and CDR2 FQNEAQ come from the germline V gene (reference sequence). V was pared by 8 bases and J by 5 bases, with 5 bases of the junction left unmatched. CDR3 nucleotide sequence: TGTGCCAGCGAGACAGGGGGCGGGGAGACCCAGTACTTC. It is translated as CASETGGGETQYF. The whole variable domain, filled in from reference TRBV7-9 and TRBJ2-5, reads DTGVSQNPRHKITKRGQNVTFRCDPISEHNRLYWYRQTLGQGPEFLTYFQNEAQLEKSRLLSDRFSAERPKGSFSTLEIQRTEQGDSAMYLCASETGGGETQYFGPGTRLLVL.

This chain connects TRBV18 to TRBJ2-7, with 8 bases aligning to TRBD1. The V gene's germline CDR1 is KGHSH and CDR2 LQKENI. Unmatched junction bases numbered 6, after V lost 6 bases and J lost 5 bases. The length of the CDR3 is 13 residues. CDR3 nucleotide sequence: TGTGCCAGCTCTCGACAGGGGAACGACGAGCAGTACTTC. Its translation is CASSRQGNDEQYF.

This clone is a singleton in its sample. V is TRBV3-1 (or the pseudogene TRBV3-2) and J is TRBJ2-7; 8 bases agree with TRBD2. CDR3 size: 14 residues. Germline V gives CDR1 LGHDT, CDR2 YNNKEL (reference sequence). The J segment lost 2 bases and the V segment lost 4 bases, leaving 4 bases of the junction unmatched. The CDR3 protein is CASSLAGWAYEQYF. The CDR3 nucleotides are TGTGCCAGCAGCCTAGCGGGGTGGGCCTACGAGCAGTACTTC.

CDR3 residues: CATSDRGVGGYTF. Written as DNA, the CDR3 is TGTGCCACCAGTGATCGGGGAGTGGGGGGCTACACCTTC. J is TRBJ1-2 and V is TRBV24-1; no reliable D call. V was pared by 3 bases and J by 8 bases, with 12 bases between. CDR1 is KGHDR and CDR2 is SFDVKD in the germline V gene. The CDR3 consists of 13 residues.

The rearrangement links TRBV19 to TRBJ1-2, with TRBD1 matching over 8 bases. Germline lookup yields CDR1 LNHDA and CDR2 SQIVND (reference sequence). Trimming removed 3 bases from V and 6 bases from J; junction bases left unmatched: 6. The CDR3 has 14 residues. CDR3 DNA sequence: TGTGCCAGTAGTATGGGCAGGGGGCGACATGGCTACACCTTC. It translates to CASSMGRGRHGYTF.

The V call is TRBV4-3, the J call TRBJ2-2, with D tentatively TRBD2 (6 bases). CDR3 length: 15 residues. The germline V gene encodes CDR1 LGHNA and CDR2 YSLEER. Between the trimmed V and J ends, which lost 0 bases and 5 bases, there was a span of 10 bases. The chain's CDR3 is CASSQEKSGTGELFF. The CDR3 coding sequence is TGCGCCAGCAGCCAAGAGAAGAGCGGGACCGGGGAGCTGTTTTTT.

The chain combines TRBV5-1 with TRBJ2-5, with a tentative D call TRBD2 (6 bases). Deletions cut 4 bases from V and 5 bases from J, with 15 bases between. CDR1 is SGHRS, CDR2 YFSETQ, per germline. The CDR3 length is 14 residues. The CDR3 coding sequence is TGCGCCAGCAGCCGAGGAGGGGCAGGGGAGACCCAGTACTTC. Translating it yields CASSRGGAGETQYF.

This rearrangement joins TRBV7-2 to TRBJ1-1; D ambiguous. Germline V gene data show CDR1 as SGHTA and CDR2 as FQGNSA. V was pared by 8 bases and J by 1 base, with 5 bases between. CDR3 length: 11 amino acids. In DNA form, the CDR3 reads TGTGCCAGCGCGGGGAACACTGAAGCTTTCTTT. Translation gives CASAGNTEAFF.

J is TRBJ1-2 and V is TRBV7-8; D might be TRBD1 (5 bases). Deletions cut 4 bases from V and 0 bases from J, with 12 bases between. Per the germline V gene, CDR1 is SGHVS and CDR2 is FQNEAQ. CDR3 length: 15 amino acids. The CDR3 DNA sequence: TGTGCCAGCAGCTCGCTGCAGGGTCCTAACTATGGCTACACCTTC. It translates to CASSSLQGPNYGYTF.

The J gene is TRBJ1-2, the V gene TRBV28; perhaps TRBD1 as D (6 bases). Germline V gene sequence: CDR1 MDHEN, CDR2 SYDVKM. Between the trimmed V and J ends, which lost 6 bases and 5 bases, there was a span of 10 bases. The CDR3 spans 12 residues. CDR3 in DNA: TGTGCCAGCAGCTCCGGACAGTATGGCTACACCTTC. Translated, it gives CASSSGQYGYTF.

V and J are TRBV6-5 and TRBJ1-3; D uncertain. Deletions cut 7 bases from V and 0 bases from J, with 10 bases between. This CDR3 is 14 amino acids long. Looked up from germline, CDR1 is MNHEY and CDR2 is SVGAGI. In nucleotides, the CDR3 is TGTGCCAGCACCACGGAGAGCTCTGGAAACACCATATATTTT. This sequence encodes CASTTESSGNTIYF.

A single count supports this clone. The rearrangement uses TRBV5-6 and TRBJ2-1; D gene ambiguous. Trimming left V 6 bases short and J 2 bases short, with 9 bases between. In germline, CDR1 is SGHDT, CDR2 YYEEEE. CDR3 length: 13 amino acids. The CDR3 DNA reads TGTGCCAGCAATGCAGATGCCTACAATGAGCAGTTCTTC. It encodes CASNADAYNEQFF.

The CDR3 DNA sequence: TGTGCCAGCTCACGGTCAGCGGACACCGGGGAGCTGTTTTTT. Translation: CASSRSADTGELFF. V gene TRBV18 combines with J gene TRBJ2-2; TRBD2 might be the D (5 bases). V was pared by 4 bases and J by 3 bases, with 9 bases between. The germline gives CDR1 KGHSH, CDR2 LQKENI. The CDR3 contains 14 residues.

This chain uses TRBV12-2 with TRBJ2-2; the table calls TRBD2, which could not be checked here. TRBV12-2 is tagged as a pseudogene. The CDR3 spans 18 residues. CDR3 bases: TGTGCAAGTCGCCACTACGGGGGAGCGGGAGCGAACACCGGGGAGCTGTTTTTT. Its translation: CASRHYGGAGANTGELFF.